Each of the 6 T cell receptor beta chains below was sequenced from the same sample in a study of cytomegalovirus exposure and HLA in healthy donors (dated by TCRdb to about 2017). Receptor amplification or capture employed the immunoSEQ multiplex PCR assay. The multiplex PCR relied on a mix of 60 forward primers for TCR Vbeta segments and 13 reverse primers for TCR Jbeta segments. The clones in this table, taken by TCRdb from immuneACCESS, are in-frame only. Not every clone is retained; where verified, under half of the shortfall comes from an unresolved V gene, and the cause of the rest is unknown. The sample has over 90,000 clones on record, around 68% of them singletons. Jointly, the top ten make up 4.8% of the sample. The sequencing input was PBMCs. These receptor sequences come from a human donor in good health.

CDR3 amino acids: CASSQDRLGLVKGTQYF. The CDR3 DNA reads as TGCGCCAGCAGCCAAGATCGGCTGGGACTAGTGAAAGGGACCCAGTACTTC. The rearrangement uses TRBV4-1 and TRBJ2-5; 8 bases align to TRBD2. Unmatched junction bases numbered 13, after V lost 0 bases and J lost 7 bases. Germline CDR1 is MGHRA and CDR2 is YSYEKL. The CDR3 loop spans 17 amino acids.

The chain links TRBV7-9 to TRBJ1-4; no clear D. The V end was cut by 5 bases, the J end by 4 bases, with 5 bases between. The germline V gene encodes CDR1 SEHNR and CDR2 FQNEAQ (reference sequence). The CDR3 runs to 12 residues. CDR3 in DNA: TGTGCCAGCAGCGCGAATAATGAAAAACTGTTTTTT. Protein product: CASSANNEKLFF.

The chain has TRBV28 and TRBJ2-7; D is possibly TRBD1 (5 bases). Trimming pared 4 bases from V and 0 bases from J, leaving 10 bases between. This CDR3 region has 14 residues. Germline V lookup: CDR1 MDHEN, CDR2 SYDVKM. The CDR3 spells CASSWGRSSYEQYF. Written as DNA, the CDR3 is TGTGCCAGCAGTTGGGGCAGGAGCTCCTACGAGCAGTACTTC.

The chain employs TRBV27 and TRBJ2-3, with TRBD2 identical over 11 bases. CDR3 length equals 18 residues. In germline, CDR1 is MNHEY, CDR2 SMNVEV (reference sequence). After removal of 6 bases from V and 3 bases from J, the junction contained 14 bases not matched to a gene. This CDR3 is CASSHQTRASGRTDTQYF. The DNA of the CDR3 is TGTGCCAGCAGCCACCAAACCCGGGCTAGCGGGAGGACAGATACGCAGTATTTT.

This chain uses TRBV13 with TRBJ2-7; 9 nucleotides align to TRBD1. CDR1 PRHDT and CDR2 FYEKMQ come from the germline V gene (reference sequence). This CDR3 region has 14 residues. The ends lost 5 bases at V and 2 bases at J; junction bases unmatched: 4. In DNA, the CDR3 is TGTGCCAGCAGCATCCGACAGGGGGCCTACGAGCAGTACTTC. Protein sequence: CASSIRQGAYEQYF. Full variable domain (remainder filled in from reference TRBV13 and TRBJ2-7): AAGVIQSPRHLIKEKRETATLKCYPIPRHDTVYWYQQGPGQDPQFLISFYEKMQSDKGSIPDRFSAQQFSDYHSELNMSSLELGDSALYFCASSIRQGAYEQYFGPGTRLTVT.

The V and J genes are TRBV19 and TRBJ2-1; TRBD2 aligns across 8 bases. This CDR3 has 13 residues. Germline V CDR1 and CDR2: LNHDA, SQIVND (reference sequence). V shed 5 bases and J 5 bases; nucleotides not matched to a gene: 2. As DNA, the CDR3 is TGTGCCAGTAGTCTTAGCGGGAACAATGAGCAGTTCTTC. This codes for CASSLSGNNEQFF.